This T cell receptor (beta chain) was captured by sequencing in a study of T-cell reconstitution after alpha-beta-depleted transplantation in children. Overall study findings and caveats: High day-60 TCRbeta diversity in some patients came from surviving recipient T cells and thymic progenitors. It was reported that alpha-beta T cells came from several hundred expanded graft clones (about two months after transplant). Newly produced T cells mostly provided counts and TCRbeta diversity after one year, as hyperexpanded clones declined.

This clonotype was found a few times. Its matching antigen is unknown. Using unique molecular identifiers, the investigators prepared the TCRbeta library. TCRdb independently ran MiXCR on the PCR reads; one entry per CDR3 protein. This table has hundreds of thousands of distinct CDR3 sequences, 10% to 15% appearing once. This CDR3 contains 16 residues. Germline trimming cut 5 bases from V and 5 bases from J; bases unmatched to any gene: 14. The sequencing used PBMCs, mostly from graft donor cells, collected 360 days after TCRalphabeta/CD19-depleted stem cell transplant. This clonotype was obtained from a male patient between 5 and 17 years old who had a stem cell transplant for acute myeloid leukemia, so the T cells may come from the graft donor. The chain recombines TRBV12-3 or TRBV12-4 with TRBJ2-7; 8 bases match TRBD2. The CDR3 is CASSRNLAGPSHEQYF. The CDR3 DNA follows: TGTGCCAGCAGTCGCAATTTAGCGGGGCCCAGTCACGAGCAGTACTTC.